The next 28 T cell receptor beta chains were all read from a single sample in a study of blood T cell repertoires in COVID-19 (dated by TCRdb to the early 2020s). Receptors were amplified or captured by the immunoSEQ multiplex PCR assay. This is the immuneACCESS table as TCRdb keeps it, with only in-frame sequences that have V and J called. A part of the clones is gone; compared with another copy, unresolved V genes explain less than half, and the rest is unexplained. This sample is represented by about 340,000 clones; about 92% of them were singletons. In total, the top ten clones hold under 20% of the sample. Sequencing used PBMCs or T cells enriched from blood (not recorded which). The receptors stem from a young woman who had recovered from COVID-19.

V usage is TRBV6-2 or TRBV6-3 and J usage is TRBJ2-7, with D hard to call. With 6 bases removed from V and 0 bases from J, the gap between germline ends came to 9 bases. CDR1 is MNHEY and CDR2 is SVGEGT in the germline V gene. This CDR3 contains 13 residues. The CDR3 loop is CASSGHDSYEQYF. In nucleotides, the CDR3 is TGTGCCAGCAGCGGGCACGACTCCTACGAGCAGTACTTC.

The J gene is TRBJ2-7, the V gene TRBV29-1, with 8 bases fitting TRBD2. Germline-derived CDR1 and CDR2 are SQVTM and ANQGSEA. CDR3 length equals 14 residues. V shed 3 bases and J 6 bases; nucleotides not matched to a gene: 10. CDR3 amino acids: CSVEFGGGSGEQYF. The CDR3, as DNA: TGCAGCGTTGAGTTCGGGGGGGGATCGGGCGAGCAGTACTTC.

The CDR3 DNA reads as TGTGCCAGCAGCCGGGATAGCGGCGCACTTGGGCAGTTCTTC. Its protein is CASSRDSGALGQFF. The V and J genes are TRBV3-1 (or the pseudogene TRBV3-2) and TRBJ2-1, with D possibly matching TRBD2 (6 bases). Germline V gene sequence: CDR1 LGHDT, CDR2 YNNKEL (reference sequence). Between the trimmed V and J ends, which lost 4 bases and 12 bases, there was a span of 19 bases. The CDR3 has 14 residues.

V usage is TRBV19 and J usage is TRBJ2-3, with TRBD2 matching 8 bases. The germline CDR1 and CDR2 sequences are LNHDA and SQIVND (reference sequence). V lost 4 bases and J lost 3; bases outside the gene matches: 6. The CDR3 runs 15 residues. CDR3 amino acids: CASSSDSGITDTQYF. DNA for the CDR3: TGTGCCAGTAGTAGCGATAGCGGGATAACAGATACGCAGTATTTT.

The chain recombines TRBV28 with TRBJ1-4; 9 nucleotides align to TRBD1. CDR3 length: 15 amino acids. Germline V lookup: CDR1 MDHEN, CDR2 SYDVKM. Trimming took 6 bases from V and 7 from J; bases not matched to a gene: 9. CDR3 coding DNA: TGTGCCAGCAGCCCTGAGGGACAGGGCAGTGAAAAACTGTTTTTT. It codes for CASSPEGQGSEKLFF.

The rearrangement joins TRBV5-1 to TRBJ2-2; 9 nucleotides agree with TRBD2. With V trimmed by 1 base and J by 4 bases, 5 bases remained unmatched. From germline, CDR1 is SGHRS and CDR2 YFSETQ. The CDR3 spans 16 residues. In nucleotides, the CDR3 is TGCGCCAGCAGCTTGTTGGCGGGAGGGGGCACCGGGGAGCTGTTTTTT. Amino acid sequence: CASSLLAGGGTGELFF.

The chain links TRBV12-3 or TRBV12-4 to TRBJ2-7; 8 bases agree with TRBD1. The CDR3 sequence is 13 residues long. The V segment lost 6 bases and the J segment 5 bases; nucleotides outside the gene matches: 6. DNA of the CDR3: TGTGCCAGCAGCTGGACAGGGTTCGACGAGCAGTACTTC. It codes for CASSWTGFDEQYF.

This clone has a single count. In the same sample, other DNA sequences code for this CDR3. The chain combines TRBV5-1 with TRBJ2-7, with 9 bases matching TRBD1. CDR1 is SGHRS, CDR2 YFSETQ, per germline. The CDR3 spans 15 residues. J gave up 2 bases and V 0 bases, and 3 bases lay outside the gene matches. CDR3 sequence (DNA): TGCGCCAGCAGCTTGGGCGGGACAGGGACCTACGAGCAGTACTTC. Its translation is CASSLGGTGTYEQYF.

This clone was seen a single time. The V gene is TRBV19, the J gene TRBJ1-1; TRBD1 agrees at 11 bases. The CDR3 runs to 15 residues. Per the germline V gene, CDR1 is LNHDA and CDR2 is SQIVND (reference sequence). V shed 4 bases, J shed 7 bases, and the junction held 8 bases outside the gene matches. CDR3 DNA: TGTGCCAGTAGTAACGGACAGGGGGCATTGCATGAAGCTTTCTTT. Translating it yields CASSNGQGALHEAFF.

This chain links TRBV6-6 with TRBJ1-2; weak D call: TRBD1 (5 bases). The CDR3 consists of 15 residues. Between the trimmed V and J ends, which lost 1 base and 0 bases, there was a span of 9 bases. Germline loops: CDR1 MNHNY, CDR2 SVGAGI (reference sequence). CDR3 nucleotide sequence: TGTGCCAGCAGTTACTGGGGCAGCTCTAACTATGGCTACACCTTC. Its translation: CASSYWGSSNYGYTF.

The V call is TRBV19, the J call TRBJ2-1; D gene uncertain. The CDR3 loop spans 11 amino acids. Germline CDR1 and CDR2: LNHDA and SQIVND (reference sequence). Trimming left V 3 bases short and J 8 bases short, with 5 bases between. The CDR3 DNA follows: TGTGCCAGTAGTATGGCGGATGAGCAGTTCTTC. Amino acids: CASSMADEQFF.

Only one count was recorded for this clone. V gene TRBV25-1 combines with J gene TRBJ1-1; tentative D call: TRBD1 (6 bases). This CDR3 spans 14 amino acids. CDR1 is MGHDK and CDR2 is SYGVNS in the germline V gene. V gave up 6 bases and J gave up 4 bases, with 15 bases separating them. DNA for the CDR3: TGTGCCAGCAGGGTAGGGGGAACAAGCACTGAAGCTTTCTTT. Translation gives CASRVGGTSTEAFF.

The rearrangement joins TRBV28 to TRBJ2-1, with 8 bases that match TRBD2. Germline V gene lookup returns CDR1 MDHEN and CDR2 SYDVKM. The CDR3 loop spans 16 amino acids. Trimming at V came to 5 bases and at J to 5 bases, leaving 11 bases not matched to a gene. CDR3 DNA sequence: TGTGCCAGCAGTCTCCTGGGGGCGGGGGGTAACAATGAGCAGTTCTTC. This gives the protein CASSLLGAGGNNEQFF.

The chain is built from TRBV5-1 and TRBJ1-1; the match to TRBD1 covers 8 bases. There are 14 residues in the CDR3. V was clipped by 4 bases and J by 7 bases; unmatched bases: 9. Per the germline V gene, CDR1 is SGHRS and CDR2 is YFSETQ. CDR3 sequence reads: CASSPGQGYDEAFF. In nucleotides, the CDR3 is TGCGCCAGCAGCCCAGGACAGGGTTACGATGAAGCTTTCTTT. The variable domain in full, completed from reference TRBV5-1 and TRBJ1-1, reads KAGVTQTPRYLIKTRGQQVTLSCSPISGHRSVSWYQQTPGQGLQFLFEYFSETQRNKGNFPGRFSGRQFSNSRSEMNVSTLELGDSALYLCASSPGQGYDEAFFGQGTRLTVV.

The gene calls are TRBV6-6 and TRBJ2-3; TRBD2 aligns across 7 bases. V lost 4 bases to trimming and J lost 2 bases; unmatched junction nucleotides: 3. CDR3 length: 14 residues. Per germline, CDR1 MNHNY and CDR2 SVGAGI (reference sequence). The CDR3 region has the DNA TGTGCCAGCAGTTTTAGCGGGCTCACAGATACGCAGTATTTT. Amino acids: CASSFSGLTDTQYF.

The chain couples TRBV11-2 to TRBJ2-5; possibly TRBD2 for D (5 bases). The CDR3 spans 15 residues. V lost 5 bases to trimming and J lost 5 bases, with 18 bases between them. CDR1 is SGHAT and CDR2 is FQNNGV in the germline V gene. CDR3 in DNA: TGTGCCAGCAGCCGAAACATCTTGAGGGTGGAGACCCAGTACTTC. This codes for CASSRNILRVETQYF.

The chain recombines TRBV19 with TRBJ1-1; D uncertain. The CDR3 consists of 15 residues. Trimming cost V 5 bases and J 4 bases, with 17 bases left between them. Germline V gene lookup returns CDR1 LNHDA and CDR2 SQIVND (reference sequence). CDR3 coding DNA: TGTGCCAGTAGTTTCACTAGGACGGGTTCCACTGAAGCTTTCTTT. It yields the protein CASSFTRTGSTEAFF.

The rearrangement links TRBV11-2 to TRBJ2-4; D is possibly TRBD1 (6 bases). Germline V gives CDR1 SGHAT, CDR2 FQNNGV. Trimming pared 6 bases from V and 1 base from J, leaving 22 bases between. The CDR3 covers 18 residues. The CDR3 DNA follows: TGTGCCAGCAGAAAACCCGGCCGGACAGTTAGGGCCAAAAACATTCAGTACTTC. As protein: CASRKPGRTVRAKNIQYF.

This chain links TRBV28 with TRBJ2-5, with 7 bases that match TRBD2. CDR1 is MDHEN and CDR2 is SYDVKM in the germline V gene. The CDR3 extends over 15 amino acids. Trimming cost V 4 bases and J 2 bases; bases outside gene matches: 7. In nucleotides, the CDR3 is TGTGCCAGCAGTTCTGCGGGGGAGGCTCAAGAGACCCAGTACTTC. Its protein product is CASSSAGEAQETQYF.

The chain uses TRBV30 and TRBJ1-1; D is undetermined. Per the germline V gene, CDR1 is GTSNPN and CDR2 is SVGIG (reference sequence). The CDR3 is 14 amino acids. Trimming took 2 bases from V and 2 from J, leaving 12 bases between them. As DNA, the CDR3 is TGTGCCTGGAGTACAGTATTCGCAAACACTGAAGCTTTCTTT. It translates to CAWSTVFANTEAFF.

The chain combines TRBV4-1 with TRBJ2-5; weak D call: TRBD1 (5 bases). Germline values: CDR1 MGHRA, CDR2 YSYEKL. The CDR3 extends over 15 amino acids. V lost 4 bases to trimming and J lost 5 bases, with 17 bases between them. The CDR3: CASSLRLTPGETQYF. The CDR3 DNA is TGCGCCAGCAGCCTGCGACTGACACCAGGGGAGACCCAGTACTTC.

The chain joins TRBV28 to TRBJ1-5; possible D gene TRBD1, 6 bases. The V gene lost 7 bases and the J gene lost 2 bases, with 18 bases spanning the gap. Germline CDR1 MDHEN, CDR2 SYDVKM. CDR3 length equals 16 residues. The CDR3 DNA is TGTGCCAGCAAGGTGACAGGACCCATGGGCAATCAGCCCCAGCATTTT. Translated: CASKVTGPMGNQPQHF.

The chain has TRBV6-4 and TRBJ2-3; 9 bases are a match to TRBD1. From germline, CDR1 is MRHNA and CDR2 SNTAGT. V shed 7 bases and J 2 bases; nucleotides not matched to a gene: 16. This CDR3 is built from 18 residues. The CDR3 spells CASTPQGACALATDTQYF. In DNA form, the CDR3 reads TGTGCCAGCACCCCACAGGGGGCGTGTGCCTTGGCCACAGATACGCAGTATTTT.

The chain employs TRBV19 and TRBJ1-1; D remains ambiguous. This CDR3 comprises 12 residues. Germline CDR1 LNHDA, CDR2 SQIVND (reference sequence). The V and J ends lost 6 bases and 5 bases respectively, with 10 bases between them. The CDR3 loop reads CASSIGYTEAFF. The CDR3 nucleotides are TGTGCCAGTAGCATCGGTTATACTGAAGCTTTCTTT.

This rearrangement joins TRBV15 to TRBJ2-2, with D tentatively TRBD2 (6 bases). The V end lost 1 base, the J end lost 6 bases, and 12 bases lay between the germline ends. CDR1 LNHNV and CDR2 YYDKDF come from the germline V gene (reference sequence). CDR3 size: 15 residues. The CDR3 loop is CATSRVPGEAGELFF. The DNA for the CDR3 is TGTGCCACCAGCAGAGTCCCGGGAGAGGCCGGGGAGCTGTTTTTT.

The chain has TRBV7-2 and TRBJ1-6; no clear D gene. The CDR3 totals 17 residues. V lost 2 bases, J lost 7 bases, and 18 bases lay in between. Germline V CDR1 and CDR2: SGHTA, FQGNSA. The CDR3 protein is CASSLRLAGPSNSPLHF. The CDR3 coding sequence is TGTGCCAGCAGCTTAAGGTTGGCAGGCCCCTCCAATTCACCCCTCCACTTT. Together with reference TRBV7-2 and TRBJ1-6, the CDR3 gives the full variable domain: GAGVSQSPSNKVTEKGKDVELRCDPISGHTALYWYRQSLGQGLEFLIYFQGNSAPDKSGLPSDRFSAERTGGSVSTLTIQRTQQEDSAVYLCASSLRLAGPSNSPLHFGNGTRLTVT.

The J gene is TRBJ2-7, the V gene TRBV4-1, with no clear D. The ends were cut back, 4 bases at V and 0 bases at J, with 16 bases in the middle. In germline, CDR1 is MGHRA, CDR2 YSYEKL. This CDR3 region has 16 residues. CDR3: CASSPSRRSSSYEQYF. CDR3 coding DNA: TGCGCCAGCAGCCCAAGTAGGCGGTCCAGCTCCTACGAGCAGTACTTC.

CDR3 residues: CASSLLTGFGNTIYF. The CDR3 coding sequence is TGTGCCAGCAGCTTACTGACAGGGTTCGGAAACACCATATATTTT. The rearrangement joins TRBV7-9 to TRBJ1-3; TRBD1 aligns across 7 bases. Germline V CDR1 and CDR2: SEHNR, FQNEAQ (reference sequence). Trimming removed 2 bases from V and 4 bases from J; junction bases left unmatched: 5. CDR3 length: 15 amino acids.